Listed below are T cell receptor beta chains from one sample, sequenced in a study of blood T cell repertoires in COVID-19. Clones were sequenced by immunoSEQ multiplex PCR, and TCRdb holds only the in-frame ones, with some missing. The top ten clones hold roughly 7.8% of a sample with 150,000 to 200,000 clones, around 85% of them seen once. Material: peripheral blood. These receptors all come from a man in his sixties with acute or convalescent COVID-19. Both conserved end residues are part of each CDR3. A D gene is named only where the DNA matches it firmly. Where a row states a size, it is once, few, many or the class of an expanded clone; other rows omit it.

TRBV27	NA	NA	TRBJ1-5	TGTGCCAGCAGTCTCAACTACGGGAATAGCAATCAGCCCCAGCATTTT	CASSLNYGNSNQPQHF
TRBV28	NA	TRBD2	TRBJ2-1	TGTGCCAGCAGTTTTGTCAGCGGGAGCAGGAATGAGCAGTTCTTC	CASSFVSGSRNEQFF
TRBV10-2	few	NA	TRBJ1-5	TGCGCCAGCGGCTGGGGGGGTGGCCAGCCCCAGCATTTT	CASGWGGGQPQHF
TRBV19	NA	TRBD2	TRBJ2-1	TGTGCCAGTAGTAAGGGTGGGCTAGCGGGAGGGATGTACAATGAGCAGTTCTTC	CASSKGGLAGGMYNEQFF
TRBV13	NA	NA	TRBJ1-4	TGTGCCAGCAGCCCTTCCCCCGGGAGTGAAAAACTGTTTTTT	CASSPSPGSEKLFF
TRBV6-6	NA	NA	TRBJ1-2	TGTGCCAGCAGTCGGTGGACTGCTAGCTCCGGGGGCTATGGCTACACCTTC	CASSRWTASSGGYGYTF
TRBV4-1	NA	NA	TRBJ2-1	TGCGCCAGCAGTCCTCCCCTGGACTCTTATTCCTACAATGAGCAGTTCTTC	CASSPPLDSYSYNEQFF
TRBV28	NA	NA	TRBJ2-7	TGTGCCAGCAGTTCGACACCCACCTACGAGCAGTACTTC	CASSSTPTYEQYF
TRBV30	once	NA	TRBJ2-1	TGTGCCTGGAGTGTCGGTGAGCAGTTCTTC	CAWSVGEQFF
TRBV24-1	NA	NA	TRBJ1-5	TGTGCCACCAGTGAGGGGGGAGGGGGGTATTCTCCCCAGCATTTT	CATSEGGGGYSPQHF
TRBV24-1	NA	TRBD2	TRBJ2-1	TGTGCCACCAGTGATACCCGGACTAGCGGAAACAATGAGCAGTTCTTC	CATSDTRTSGNNEQFF
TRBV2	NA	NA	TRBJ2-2	TGTGCCAGCAGTGCGACAGCGACCGGGGAGCTGTTTTTT	CASSATATGELFF
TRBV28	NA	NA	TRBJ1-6	TGTGCCAGCAGTTTACCCAGGGCGGCAAGATCACCCCTCCACTTT	CASSLPRAARSPLHF
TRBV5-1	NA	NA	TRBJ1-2	TGCGCCAGCAGATCAGACAGTGGCTATGGCTACACCTTC	CASRSDSGYGYTF
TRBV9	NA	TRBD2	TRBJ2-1	TGTGCCAGCAGCGTACTTTCGGGACTAACCCACAATGAGCAGTTCTTC	CASSVLSGLTHNEQFF
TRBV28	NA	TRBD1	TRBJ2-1	TGTGCCAGCCCCCCTCCGGGACAGGGGTACAATGAGCAGTTCTTC	CASPPPGQGYNEQFF
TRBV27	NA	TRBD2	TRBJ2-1	TGTGCCAGCAGTTTATTGGTAGCGGGAGGGAGTAGTGAGCAGTTCTTC	CASSLLVAGGSSEQFF
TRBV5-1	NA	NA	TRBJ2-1	TGCGCCAGCAGCTCCGGTCGTGGAGCTGAGCAGTTCTTC	CASSSGRGAEQFF
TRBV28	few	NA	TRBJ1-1	TGTGCCAGTAGGGCGCGGACATTGAACACTGAAGCTTTCTTT	CASRARTLNTEAFF
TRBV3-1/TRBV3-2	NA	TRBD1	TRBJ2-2	TGTGCCAGCAGCCAAGAGCCAGGACAGGGGAAGGGGGGAGCTGTTTTT	CASSQEPGQGKGGAVF
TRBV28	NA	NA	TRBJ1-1	TGTGCCAGCAGTTGGGGGGGATCTGAAGCTTTCTTT	CASSWGGSEAFF
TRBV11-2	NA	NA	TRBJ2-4	TGTGCCAGCAGCTTAGACCGTGCGCTTGCTGGTCACATTCAGTACTTC	CASSLDRALAGHIQYF
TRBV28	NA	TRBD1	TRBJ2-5	TGTGCCAGCAGTCAGGGGACAGAGGAGACCCAGTACTTC	CASSQGTEETQYF
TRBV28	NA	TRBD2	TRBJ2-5	TGTGCCAGCAGTATCCCTCCGGGACTAGCTGCAGAGACCCAGTACTTC	CASSIPPGLAAETQYF
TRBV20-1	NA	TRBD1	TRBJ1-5	TGCAGTGCTAGTCTTACCGGGACAGGGACTAGCAATCAGCCCCAGCATTTT	CSASLTGTGTSNQPQHF
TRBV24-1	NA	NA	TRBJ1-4	TGTGCCACCAGTGATTCGAGGATTGGGGAAAAACTGTTTTTT	CATSDSRIGEKLFF
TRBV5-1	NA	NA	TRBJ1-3	TGCGCCAGCAGCTATACAGGGAGCTCTGGAAACACCATATATTTT	CASSYTGSSGNTIYF
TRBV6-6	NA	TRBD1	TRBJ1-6	TGTGCCAGCAGTTCCGGACAGGGCTTCTATAATTCACCCCTCCACTTT	CASSSGQGFYNSPLHF
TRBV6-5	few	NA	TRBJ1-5	TGTGCCAGCAGTAGTACACAGGGACGCAATCAGCCCCAGCATTTT	CASSSTQGRNQPQHF
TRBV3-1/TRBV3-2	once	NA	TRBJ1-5	TGTGCCAGCAGCCAAGACCGGGTGGATAGCAATCAGCCCCAGCATTTT	CASSQDRVDSNQPQHF
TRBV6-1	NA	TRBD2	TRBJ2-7	TGTGCCAGCAGTTGGGTAGCGGGAGCTCCCTACGAGCAGTACTTC	CASSWVAGAPYEQYF
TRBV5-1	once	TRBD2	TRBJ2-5	TGCGCCAGCAGCTTGGGACTAGCGGGGTTACTACAAGAGACCCAGTACTTC	CASSLGLAGLLQETQYF
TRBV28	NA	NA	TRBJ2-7	TGTGCCAGCAGTATAGCGGACTACTCCTACGAGCAGTACTTC	CASSIADYSYEQYF
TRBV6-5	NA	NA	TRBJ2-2	TGTGCCAGCAGTCAAACATTGTACACCGGGGAGCTGTTTTTT	CASSQTLYTGELFF
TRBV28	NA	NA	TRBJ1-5	TGTGCCAGCGCACCGGGTCCCCTGCGGCAGCCCCAGCATTTT	CASAPGPLRQPQHF
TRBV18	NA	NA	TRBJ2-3	TGTGCCAGCTCACCACCTCCCACAGGAGATACGCAGTATTTT	CASSPPPTGDTQYF
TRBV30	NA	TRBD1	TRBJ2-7	TGTGCCTGGAGTCCCCTCGACAGGGGCCTCTACGAGCAGTACTTC	CAWSPLDRGLYEQYF
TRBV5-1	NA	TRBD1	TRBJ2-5	TGCGCCAGCAGCAGAAATGGACAGGGAAGGGAGGAGACCCAGTACTTC	CASSRNGQGREETQYF
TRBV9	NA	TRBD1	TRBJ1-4	TGTGCCAGCAGCGGGACAGGGTTTAATGAAAAACTGTTTTTT	CASSGTGFNEKLFF
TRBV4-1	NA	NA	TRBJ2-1	TGCGCCAGCAGCCAAATTCGACTAGTGGCCTACAATGAGCAGTTCTTC	CASSQIRLVAYNEQFF
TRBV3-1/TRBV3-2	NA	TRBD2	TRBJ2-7	TGTGCCAGCAGCCAGGGACTAGGGAGTCGGAGCGAGCAGTACTTC	CASSQGLGSRSEQYF
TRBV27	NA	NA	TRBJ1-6	TGTGCCAGCAGTGCCTACCCCGGAGGGTCACCCCTCCACTTT	CASSAYPGGSPLHF
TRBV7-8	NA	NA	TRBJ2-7	TGTGCCAGCAGCACAGGACTACTTAGCTACGAGCAGTACTTC	CASSTGLLSYEQYF
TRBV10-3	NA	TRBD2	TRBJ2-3	TGTGCCATCAGTGAGTCGCAAGCGGGAGGGGGCGATACGCAGTATTTT	CAISESQAGGGDTQYF
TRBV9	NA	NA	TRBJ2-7	TGTGCCAGCAGCGTCCTAAGGAATTTAGAGAGGCCTATTAACTACGAGCAGTACTTC	CASSVLRNLERPINYEQYF
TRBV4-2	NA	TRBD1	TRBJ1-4	TGTGCCAGCAGCCAAGAGACAGGGTCCGTAAAACTGTTTTTT	CASSQETGSVKLFF
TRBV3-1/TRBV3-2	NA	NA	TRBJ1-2	TGTGCCAGCAGCCCCAGAGGGTTAGGGCTTAACTATGGCTACACCTTC	CASSPRGLGLNYGYTF